A selection of T cell receptor beta chains follows, all from one sample in a study of T cells in Graves' hyperthyroidism and ophthalmopathy. Using its own MiXCR run on the multiplex PCR reads, TCRdb lists one record per CDR3 protein. The table has about 570,000 distinct CDR3 sequences, approximately 44% seen once; the top ten hold 19%. The sample taken for sequencing was peripheral blood or thyroid tissue (not recorded which). Source of these receptors: an adult woman with Graves' disease, either hyperthyroidism or ophthalmopathy (not recorded which). CDR3s include the opening cysteine and the closing phenylalanine or tryptophan. D genes are given only for firm matches. Clone size is shown for a subset of rows, as once, few, many or a class of expanded clone.

clone_size j_call cdr3_length d_call v_call cdr3_aa cdr3_nt
. TRBJ1-2 15 . TRBV4-1 CASSLVGDFGYGYTF TGTGCCAGCAGCTTAGTAGGGGATTTTGGTTATGGCTACACCTTC
. TRBJ2-7 15 . TRBV28 CASSSVQGVVYEQYF TGTGCCAGCAGTTCCGTACAGGGAGTGGTCTACGAGCAGTACTTC
. TRBJ2-7 13 TRBD1 TRBV28 CASTHTGVYEQYF TGTGCCAGCACCCATACAGGGGTTTACGAGCAGTACTTC
. TRBJ2-7 14 TRBD1 TRBV28 CATEAGTVSYEQYF TGTGCCACCGAAGCCGGGACAGTCTCCTACGAGCAGTACTTC
. TRBJ2-5 16 TRBD2 TRBV7-9 CASSSRTSGLGETQYF TGTGCCAGCAGCTCCAGGACTAGCGGGTTAGGAGAGACCCAGTACTTC
. TRBJ2-7 14 . TRBV10-3 CAISDFRGVYEQYF .
many TRBJ1-1 12 . TRBV30 CAWRGGSTEAFF TGTGCCTGGAGAGGGGGGAGCACTGAAGCTTTCTTT
many TRBJ1-2 12 TRBD1 TRBV25-1 CASRTGGYGYTF TGTGCCAGCAGAACAGGGGGCTATGGCTACACCTTC
many TRBJ2-7 14 . TRBV29-1 CSVGETRAPYEQYF TGCAGCGTTGGGGAGACTAGGGCCCCCTACGAGCAGTACTTC
. TRBJ1-5 15 TRBD1 TRBV10-3 CAISDRTGLGQPQHF TGTGCCATCAGTGATCGGACAGGCCTCGGTCAGCCCCAGCATTTT
. TRBJ1-2 14 TRBD1 TRBV20-1 CSAQGQTLDYGYTF TGCAGTGCTCAGGGACAGACACTTGACTATGGCTACACCTTC
. TRBJ1-1 16 . TRBV27 CASSLCGDLTDTEAFF TGTGCCAGCAGTTTATGTGGGGACTTAACAGACACTGAAGCTTTCTTT
. TRBJ2-7 14 . TRBV19 CASKTGPHSYEQYF TGTGCCAGTAAAACGGGACCCCACTCCTACGAGCAGTACTTC
. TRBJ2-7 15 TRBD1 TRBV19 CASRDRDRPTYEQYF TGTGCCAGTCGTGACCGGGACAGGCCGACCTACGAGCAGTACTTC
many TRBJ2-7 17 . TRBV15 CATSRDLPKRQVYEQYF TGTGCCACCAGCAGAGATCTCCCGAAACGACAGGTCTACGAGCAGTACTTC
many TRBJ1-5 16 . TRBV7-8 CASSLARGRGNQPQHF TGTGCCAGCAGCTTAGCGCGGGGCCGCGGCAATCAGCCCCAGCATTTT
. TRBJ2-3 13 . TRBV6-5 CASSEGGEGTQYF TGTGCCAGCAGTGAGGGGGGGGAAGGTACGCAGTATTTT
. TRBJ1-2 14 . TRBV2 CASSASQGAHGYTF TGTGCCAGCAGTGCTTCTCAGGGAGCCCATGGCTACACCTTC
. TRBJ2-2 16 . TRBV24-1 CATSDSGTANTGELFF TGTGCCACCAGTGACTCCGGGACCGCGAACACCGGGGAGCTGTTTTTT
many TRBJ1-3 14 TRBD1 TRBV14 CASSQTGSEATIYF TGTGCCAGCAGCCAGACAGGGAGTGAGGCCACCATATATTTT
few TRBJ2-7 17 . TRBV7-6 CASSPRPPSSPGHEQYF TGTGCCAGCAGCCCTCGGCCCCCTTCGTCCCCTGGCCACGAGCAGTACTTC
. TRBJ1-2 15 . TRBV13 CASSLGEGTSGAYTF TGTGCCAGCAGCTTAGGCGAGGGGACTAGTGGCGCCTACACCTTC
. TRBJ1-1 15 . TRBV19 CASSIQVVQNTEAFF TGTGCCAGTAGTATCCAAGTCGTACAGAACACTGAAGCTTTCTTT
once TRBJ1-5 13 . TRBV5-1 CASSSEGIRYEHF TGCGCCAGCAGCTCCGAGGGGATCCGGTACGAGCATTTT
many TRBJ1-5 13 . TRBV20-1 CSAVRVGNQPQHF TGCAGTGCCGTCAGGGTCGGAAATCAGCCCCAGCATTTT
many TRBJ2-2 15 TRBD1 TRBV9 CASSVEGAGTGELFF TGTGCCAGCAGCGTAGAGGGGGCAGGGACCGGGGAGCTGTTTTTT
once TRBJ1-2 13 . TRBV20-1 CSAKGTRNYGYTF TGCAGTGCTAAAGGGACAAGAAACTATGGCTACACCTTC
many TRBJ1-6 15 TRBD1 TRBV5-1 CASSWDSGNNSPLHF TGCGCCAGCAGCTGGGACAGCGGCAATAATTCACCCCTCCACTTT
. TRBJ1-6 16 TRBD1 TRBV7-9 CASSHRDRYAVTPLHF TGTGCCAGCAGCCACCGGGACAGATATGCGGTGACACCCCTCCACTTT
once TRBJ1-3 15 . TRBV2 CASSEGLAVGNTIYF TGTGCCAGCAGTGAGGGGTTGGCTGTTGGAAACACCATATATTTT
. TRBJ2-7 12 TRBD2 TRBV10-3 CAISDRVAGQYF TGTGCCATCAGTGATAGGGTAGCGGGTCAGTACTTC
. TRBJ1-1 15 . TRBV9 CASSVKGEANTEAFF TGTGCCAGCAGCGTAAAGGGGGAGGCGAACACTGAAGCTTTCTTT
many TRBJ2-5 12 TRBD2 TRBV4-1 CASSRPREAQYF TGCGCCAGCAGCCGACCCCGGGAGGCCCAGTACTTC
. TRBJ2-6 17 . TRBV28 CASKPGQIYPGANVLTF TGTGCCAGCAAGCCGGGACAAATCTATCCCGGGGCCAACGTCCTGACTTTC
. TRBJ1-3 15 . TRBV10-3 CAISAEQAYGNTIYF TGTGCCATCAGTGCTGAACAGGCCTATGGAAACACCATATATTTT
. TRBJ2-7 18 TRBD1 TRBV7-9 CASSLDRGSNNRAYEQYF TGTGCCAGCAGCTTAGACAGGGGGTCTAACAATCGAGCCTACGAGCAGTACTTC
. TRBJ1-5 14 TRBD1 TRBV29-1 CSVVRDRANQPQHF TGCAGCGTGGTCCGGGACAGGGCAAATCAGCCCCAGCATTTT
many TRBJ1-2 13 . TRBV20-1 CSARSWEGYGYTF TGCAGTGCTAGGTCGTGGGAGGGCTATGGCTACACCTTC
many TRBJ1-6 14 . TRBV9 CASSVGLLNSPLHF TGTGCCAGCAGCGTTGGTCTGTTGAATTCACCCCTCCACTTT
many TRBJ1-5 13 . TRBV7-9 CASSTSGDQPQHF TGTGCCAGCAGCACCTCAGGGGATCAGCCCCAGCATTTT
many TRBJ2-2 16 TRBD2 TRBV24-1 CATSDPSGGNTGELFF TGTGCCACCAGTGATCCAAGCGGGGGGAACACCGGGGAGCTGTTTTTT
. TRBJ2-7 11 . TRBV29-1 CSVEIRSEQYF TGCAGCGTAGAGATAAGGTCCGAGCAGTACTTC
. TRBJ2-2 17 . TRBV10-1 CASSSSLAGTDTGELFF TGCGCCAGCAGTAGTTCGCTTGCGGGGACGGACACCGGGGAGCTGTTTTTT
many TRBJ1-1 16 . TRBV7-9 CASSLWGGQRSPEAFF TGTGCCAGCAGCTTGTGGGGGGGTCAGCGTTCCCCCGAAGCTTTCTTT
many TRBJ1-5 14 . TRBV7-9 CASSLVGSNQPQHF TGTGCCAGCAGCTTAGTGGGGAGCAATCAGCCCCAGCATTTT
many TRBJ2-5 14 . TRBV5-5 CASSFSPERGTQYF TGTGCCAGCAGCTTTTCCCCCGAAAGAGGGACCCAGTACTTC
. TRBJ2-3 14 . TRBV7-7 CASSLAQSTDTQYF TGTGCTAGCAGCTTAGCTCAGAGCACAGATACGCAGTATTTT
. TRBJ2-2 15 . TRBV6-4 CASSDQAGLGGELFF TGTGCCAGCAGTGACCAAGCCGGGTTAGGCGGGGAGCTGTTTTTT
many TRBJ2-7 13 . TRBV12-3/TRBV12-4 CASSFGFSYEQYF TGTGCCAGCAGTTTCGGATTCTCCTACGAGCAGTACTTC
. TRBJ1-2 14 . TRBV2 CASSEARVRGGYTF TGTGCCAGCAGTGAAGCGCGGGTCCGGGGAGGCTACACCTTC